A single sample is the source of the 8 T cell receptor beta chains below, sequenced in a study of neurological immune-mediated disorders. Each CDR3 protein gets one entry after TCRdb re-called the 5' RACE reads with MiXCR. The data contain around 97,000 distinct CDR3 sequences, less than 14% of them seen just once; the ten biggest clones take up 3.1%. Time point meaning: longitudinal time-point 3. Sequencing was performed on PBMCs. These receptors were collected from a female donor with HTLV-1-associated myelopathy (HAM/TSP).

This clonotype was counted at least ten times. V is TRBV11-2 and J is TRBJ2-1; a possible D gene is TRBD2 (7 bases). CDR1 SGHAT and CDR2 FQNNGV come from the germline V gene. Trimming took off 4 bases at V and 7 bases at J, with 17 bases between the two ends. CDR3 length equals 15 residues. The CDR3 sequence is CASSYMSGGPNEQFF. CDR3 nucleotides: TGTGCCAGCAGCTATATGTCGGGGGGCCCAAATGAGCAGTTCTTC.

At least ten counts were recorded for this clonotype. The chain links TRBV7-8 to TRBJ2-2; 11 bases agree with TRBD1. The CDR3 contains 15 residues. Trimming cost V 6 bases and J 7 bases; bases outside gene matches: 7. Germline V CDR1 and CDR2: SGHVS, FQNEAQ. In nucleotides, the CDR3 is TGTGCCAGCAGAAAGGACAGGGGGCGCAGCGGGGAGCTGTTTTTT. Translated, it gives CASRKDRGRSGELFF.

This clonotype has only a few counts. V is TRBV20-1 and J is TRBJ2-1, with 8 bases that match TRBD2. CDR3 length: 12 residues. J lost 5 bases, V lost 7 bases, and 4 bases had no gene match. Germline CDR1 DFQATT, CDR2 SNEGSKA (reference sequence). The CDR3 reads CSETSGNNEQFF. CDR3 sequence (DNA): TGCAGTGAAACTAGCGGAAACAATGAGCAGTTCTTC.

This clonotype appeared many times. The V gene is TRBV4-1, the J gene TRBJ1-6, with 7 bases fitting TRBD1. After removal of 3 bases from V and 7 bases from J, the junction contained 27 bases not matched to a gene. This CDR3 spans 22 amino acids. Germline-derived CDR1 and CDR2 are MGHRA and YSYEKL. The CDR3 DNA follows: TGCGCCAGCAGCCAGAAGTGGGGGGCGGGGGACAGCCAACTCGAACTAAATTCACCCCTCCACTTT. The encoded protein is CASSQKWGAGDSQLELNSPLHF.

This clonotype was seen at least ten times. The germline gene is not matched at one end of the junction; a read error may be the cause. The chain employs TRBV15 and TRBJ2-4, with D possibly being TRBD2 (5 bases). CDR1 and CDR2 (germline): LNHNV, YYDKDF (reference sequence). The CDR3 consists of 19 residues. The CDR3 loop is CATSRPVGGVGLAKNIQYF. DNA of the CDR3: TGTGCTACCAGCAGGCCAGTGGGCGGCGTCGGACTAGCCAAAAACATTCAGTACTTC.

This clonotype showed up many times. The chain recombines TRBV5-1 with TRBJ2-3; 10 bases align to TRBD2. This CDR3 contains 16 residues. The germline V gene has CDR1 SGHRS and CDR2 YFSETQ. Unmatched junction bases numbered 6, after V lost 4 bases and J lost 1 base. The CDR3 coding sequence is TGCGCCAGCAGCCCCCACGGGACTAGCGGCACAGATACGCAGTATTTT. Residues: CASSPHGTSGTDTQYF.

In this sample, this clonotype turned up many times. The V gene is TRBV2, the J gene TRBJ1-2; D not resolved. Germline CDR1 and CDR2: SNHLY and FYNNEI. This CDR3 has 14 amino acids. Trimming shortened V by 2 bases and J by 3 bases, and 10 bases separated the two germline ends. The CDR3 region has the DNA TGTGCCAGCAGTGAAACGGGCGGATACTATGGCTACACCTTC. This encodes CASSETGGYYGYTF.

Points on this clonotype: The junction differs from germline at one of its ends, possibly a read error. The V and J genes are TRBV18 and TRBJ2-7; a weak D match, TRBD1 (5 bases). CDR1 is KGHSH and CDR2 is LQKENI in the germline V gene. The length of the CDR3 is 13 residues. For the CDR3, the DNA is TGTGCCAGCACACCAGCCATCGACAGCGAGCAGTACTTC. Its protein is CASTPAIDSEQYF.